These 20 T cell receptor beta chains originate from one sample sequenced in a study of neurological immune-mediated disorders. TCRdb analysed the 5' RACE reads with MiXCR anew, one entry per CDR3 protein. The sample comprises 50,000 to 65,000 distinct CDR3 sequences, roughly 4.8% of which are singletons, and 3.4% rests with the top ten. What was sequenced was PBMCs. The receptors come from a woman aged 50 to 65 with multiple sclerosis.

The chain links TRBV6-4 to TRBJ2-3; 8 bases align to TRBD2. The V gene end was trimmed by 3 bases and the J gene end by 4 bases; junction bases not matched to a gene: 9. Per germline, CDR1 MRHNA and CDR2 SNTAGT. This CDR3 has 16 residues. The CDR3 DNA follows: TGTGCCAGCAGTGAATCCTCGCGGGGGGCCCCAGATACGCAGTATTTT. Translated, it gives CASSESSRGAPDTQYF.

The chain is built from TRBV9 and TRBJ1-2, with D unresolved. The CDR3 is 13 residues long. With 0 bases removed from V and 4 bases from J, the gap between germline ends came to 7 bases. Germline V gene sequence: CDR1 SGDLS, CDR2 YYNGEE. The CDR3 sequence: CASSVGNRYGYTF. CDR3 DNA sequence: TGTGCCAGCAGCGTAGGAAACCGCTATGGCTACACCTTC. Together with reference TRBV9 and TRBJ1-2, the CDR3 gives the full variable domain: DSGVTQTPKHLITATGQRVTLRCSPRSGDLSVYWYQQSLDQGLQFLIQYYNGEERAKGNILERFSAQQFPDLHSELNLSSLELGDSALYFCASSVGNRYGYTFGSGTRLTVV.

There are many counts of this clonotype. The CDR3 region has the DNA TGTGCCAGCAGCCAGGTTAGCGGGGGGGCCCCAGATACGCAGTATTTT. Its protein is CASSQVSGGAPDTQYF. The chain uses TRBV4-2 and TRBJ2-3; 11 bases line up with TRBD2. V trimming: 3 bases; J trimming: 4 bases; junction bases outside the gene matches: 6. The CDR3 length is 16 residues. Germline assignment: CDR1 LGHNA and CDR2 YNFKEQ.

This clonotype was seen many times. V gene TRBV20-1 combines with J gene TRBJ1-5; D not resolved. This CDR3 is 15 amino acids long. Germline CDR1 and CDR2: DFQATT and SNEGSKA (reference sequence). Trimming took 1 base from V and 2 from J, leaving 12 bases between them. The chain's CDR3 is CSARGRGWGNQPQHF. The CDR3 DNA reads TGCAGTGCTAGAGGCCGGGGTTGGGGCAATCAGCCCCAGCATTTT.

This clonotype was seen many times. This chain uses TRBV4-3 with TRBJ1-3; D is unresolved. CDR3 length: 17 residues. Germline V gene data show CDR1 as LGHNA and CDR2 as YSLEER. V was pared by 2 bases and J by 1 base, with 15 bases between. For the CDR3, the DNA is TGCGCCAGCAGCCAATCATCCACGGGTTTGTCTGGAAACACCATATATTTT. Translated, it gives CASSQSSTGLSGNTIYF.

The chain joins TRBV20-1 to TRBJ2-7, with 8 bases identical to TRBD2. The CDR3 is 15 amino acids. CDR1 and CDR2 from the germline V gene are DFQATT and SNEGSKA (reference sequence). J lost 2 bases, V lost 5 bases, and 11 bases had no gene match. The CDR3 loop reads CSAQEAGGGPYEQYV. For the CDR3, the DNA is TGCAGTGCTCAAGAAGCGGGCGGGGGGCCCTACGAGCAGTACGTC.

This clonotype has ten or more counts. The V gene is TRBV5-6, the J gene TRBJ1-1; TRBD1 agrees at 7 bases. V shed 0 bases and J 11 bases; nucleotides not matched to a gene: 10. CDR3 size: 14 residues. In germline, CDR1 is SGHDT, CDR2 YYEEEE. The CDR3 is CASSLATGTRVAFF. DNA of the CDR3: TGTGCCAGCAGCTTGGCGACAGGGACAAGGGTTGCTTTCTTT.

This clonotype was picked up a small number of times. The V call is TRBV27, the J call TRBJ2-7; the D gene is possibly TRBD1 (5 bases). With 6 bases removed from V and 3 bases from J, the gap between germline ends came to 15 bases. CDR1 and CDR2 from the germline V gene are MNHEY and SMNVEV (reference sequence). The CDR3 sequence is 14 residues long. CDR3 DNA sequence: TGTGCCAGCAGCGGTGGGGTAGGGGACTACGAGCAGTACTTC. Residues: CASSGGVGDYEQYF.

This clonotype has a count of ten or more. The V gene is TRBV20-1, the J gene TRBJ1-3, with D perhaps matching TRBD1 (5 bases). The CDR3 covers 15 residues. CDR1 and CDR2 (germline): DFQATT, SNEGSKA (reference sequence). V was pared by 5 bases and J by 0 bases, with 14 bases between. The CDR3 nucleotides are TGCAGTGCTGCTCTTACAGGCATCTCTGGAAACACCATATATTTT. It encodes CSAALTGISGNTIYF.

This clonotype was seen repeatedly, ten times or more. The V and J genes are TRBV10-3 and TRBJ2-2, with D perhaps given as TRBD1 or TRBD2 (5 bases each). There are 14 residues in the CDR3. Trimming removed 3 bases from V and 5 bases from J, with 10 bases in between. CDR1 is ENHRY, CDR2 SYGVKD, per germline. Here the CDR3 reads CAISETGGTGELFF. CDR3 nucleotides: TGTGCCATCAGTGAAACAGGCGGGACCGGGGAGCTGTTTTTT.

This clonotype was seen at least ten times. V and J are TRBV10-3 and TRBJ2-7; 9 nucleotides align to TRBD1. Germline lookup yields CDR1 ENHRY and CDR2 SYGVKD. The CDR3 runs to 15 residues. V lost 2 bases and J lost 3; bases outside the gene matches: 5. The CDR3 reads CAISEPGQGFYEQYF. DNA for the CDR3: TGTGCCATCAGTGAGCCGGGACAGGGCTTCTACGAGCAGTACTTC.

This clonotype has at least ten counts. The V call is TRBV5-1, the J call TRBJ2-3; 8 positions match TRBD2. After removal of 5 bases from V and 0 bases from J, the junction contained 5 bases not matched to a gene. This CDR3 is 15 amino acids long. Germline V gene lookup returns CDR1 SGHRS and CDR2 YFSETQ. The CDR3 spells CASSILAGSTDTQYF. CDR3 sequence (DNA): TGCGCCAGCAGTATTTTAGCGGGGAGCACAGATACGCAGTATTTT.

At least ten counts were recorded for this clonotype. CDR3 loop: CASSVEPRITDTQYF. CDR3 nucleotides: TGTGCCAGCAGCGTAGAGCCGCGGATCACAGATACGCAGTATTTT. This chain links TRBV9 with TRBJ2-3; D gene uncertain. Germline V CDR1 and CDR2: SGDLS, YYNGEE. Trimming cost V 0 bases and J 2 bases, with 10 bases left between them. The length of the CDR3 is 15 residues. The variable domain in full, with the rest retrieved from reference TRBV9 and TRBJ2-3, is DSGVTQTPKHLITATGQRVTLRCSPRSGDLSVYWYQQSLDQGLQFLIQYYNGEERAKGNILERFSAQQFPDLHSELNLSSLELGDSALYFCASSVEPRITDTQYFGPGTRLTVL.

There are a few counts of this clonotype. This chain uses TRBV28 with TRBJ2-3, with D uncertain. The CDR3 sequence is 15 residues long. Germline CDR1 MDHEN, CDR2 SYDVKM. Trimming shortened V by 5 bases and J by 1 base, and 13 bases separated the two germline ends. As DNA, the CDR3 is TGTGCCAGCAGTGACTTCTCAATCGGCACAGATACGCAGTATTTT. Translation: CASSDFSIGTDTQYF.

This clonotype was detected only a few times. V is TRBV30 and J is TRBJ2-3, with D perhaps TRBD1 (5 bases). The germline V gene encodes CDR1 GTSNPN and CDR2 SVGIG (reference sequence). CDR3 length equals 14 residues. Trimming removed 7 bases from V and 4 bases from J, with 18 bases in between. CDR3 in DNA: TGTGCCTCCAAAAGGCAGGGCTTCTCAGATACGCAGTATTTT. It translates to CASKRQGFSDTQYF.

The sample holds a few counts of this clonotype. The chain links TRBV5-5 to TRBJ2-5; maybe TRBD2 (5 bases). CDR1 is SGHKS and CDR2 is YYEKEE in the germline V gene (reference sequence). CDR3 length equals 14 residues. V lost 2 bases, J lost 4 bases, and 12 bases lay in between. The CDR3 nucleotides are TGTGCCAGCAGCTTCGGGGATCCTAGAGAGACCCAGTACTTC. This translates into CASSFGDPRETQYF.

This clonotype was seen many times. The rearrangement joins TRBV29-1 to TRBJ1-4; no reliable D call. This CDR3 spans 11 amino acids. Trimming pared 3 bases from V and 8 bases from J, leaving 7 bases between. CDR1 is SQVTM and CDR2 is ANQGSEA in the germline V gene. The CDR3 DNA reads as TGCAGCGTTGATAAGCCCGAAAAACTGTTTTTT. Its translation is CSVDKPEKLFF.

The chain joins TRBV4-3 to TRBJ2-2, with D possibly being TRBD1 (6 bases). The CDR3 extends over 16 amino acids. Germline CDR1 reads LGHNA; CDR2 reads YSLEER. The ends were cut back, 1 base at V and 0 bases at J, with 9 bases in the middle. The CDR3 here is CASSQARGTNTGELFF. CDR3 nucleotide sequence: TGCGCCAGCAGCCAAGCCAGGGGCACGAACACCGGGGAGCTGTTTTTT.

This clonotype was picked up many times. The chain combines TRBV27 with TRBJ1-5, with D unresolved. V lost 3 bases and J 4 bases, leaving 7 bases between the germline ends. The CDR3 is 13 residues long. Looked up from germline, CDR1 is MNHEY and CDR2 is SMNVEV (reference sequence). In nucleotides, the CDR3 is TGTGCCAGCAGTTTGGTCGGGAATCAGCCCCAGCATTTT. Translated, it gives CASSLVGNQPQHF.

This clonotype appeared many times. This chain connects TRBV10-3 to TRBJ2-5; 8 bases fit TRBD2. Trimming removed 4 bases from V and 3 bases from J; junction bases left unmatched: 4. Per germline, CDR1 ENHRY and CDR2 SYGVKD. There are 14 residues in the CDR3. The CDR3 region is CAISGSGAEETQYF. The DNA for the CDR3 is TGTGCCATCAGTGGTAGCGGGGCCGAAGAGACCCAGTACTTC.